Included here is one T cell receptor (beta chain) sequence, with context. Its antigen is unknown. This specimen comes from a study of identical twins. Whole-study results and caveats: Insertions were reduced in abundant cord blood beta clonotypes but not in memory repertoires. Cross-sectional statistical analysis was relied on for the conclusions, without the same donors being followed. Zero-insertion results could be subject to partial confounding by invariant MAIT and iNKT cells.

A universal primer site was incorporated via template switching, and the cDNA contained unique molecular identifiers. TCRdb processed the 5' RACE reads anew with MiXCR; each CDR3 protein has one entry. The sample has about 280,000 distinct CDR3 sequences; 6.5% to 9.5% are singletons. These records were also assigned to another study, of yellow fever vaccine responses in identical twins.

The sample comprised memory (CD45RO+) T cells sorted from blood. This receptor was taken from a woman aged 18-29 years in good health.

DNA for the CDR3: TGCAGTGCTAGAGATCGCCAGGAAGCTTTCTTT. Protein sequence: CSARDRQEAFF. The rearrangement joins TRBV20-1 to TRBJ1-1; no clear D. The CDR3 is made up of 11 amino acids. Germline V CDR1 and CDR2: DFQATT, SNEGSKA (reference sequence). Trimming stripped 0 bases from V and 8 bases from J, with 7 bases between.